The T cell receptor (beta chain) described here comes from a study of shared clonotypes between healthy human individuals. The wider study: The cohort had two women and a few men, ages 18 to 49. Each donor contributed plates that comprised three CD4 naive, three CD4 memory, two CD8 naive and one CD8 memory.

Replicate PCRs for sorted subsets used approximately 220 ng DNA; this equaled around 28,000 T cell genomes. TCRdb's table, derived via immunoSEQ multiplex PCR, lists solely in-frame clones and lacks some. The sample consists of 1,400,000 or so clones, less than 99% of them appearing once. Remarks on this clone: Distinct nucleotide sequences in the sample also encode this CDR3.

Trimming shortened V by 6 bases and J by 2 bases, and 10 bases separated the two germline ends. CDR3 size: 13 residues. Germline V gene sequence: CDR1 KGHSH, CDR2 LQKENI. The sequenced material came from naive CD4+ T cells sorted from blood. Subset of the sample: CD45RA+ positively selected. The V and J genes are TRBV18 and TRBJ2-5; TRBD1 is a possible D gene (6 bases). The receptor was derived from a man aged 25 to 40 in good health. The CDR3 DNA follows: TGTGCCAGCTCTCCAGGGGTACAAGAGACCCAGTACTTC. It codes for CASSPGVQETQYF.